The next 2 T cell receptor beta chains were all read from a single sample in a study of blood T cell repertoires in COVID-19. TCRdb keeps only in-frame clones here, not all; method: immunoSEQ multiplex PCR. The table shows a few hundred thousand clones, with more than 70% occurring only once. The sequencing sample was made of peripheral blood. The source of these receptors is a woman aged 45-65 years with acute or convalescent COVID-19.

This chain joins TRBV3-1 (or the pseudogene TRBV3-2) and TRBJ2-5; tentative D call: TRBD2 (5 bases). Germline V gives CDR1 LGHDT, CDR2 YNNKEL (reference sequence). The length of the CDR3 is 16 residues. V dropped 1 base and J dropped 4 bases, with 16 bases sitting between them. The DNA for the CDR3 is TGTGCCAGCAGCCAAGGGGATGGGAGTGTCGGAGAGACCCAGTACTTC. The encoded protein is CASSQGDGSVGETQYF.

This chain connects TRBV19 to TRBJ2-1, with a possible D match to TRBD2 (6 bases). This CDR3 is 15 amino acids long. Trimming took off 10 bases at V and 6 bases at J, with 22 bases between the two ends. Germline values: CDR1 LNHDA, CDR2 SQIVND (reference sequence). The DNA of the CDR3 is TGTGCCACCCAAATAAATCTGGGGGGTTTCAATGAGCAGTTCTTC. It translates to CATQINLGGFNEQFF.